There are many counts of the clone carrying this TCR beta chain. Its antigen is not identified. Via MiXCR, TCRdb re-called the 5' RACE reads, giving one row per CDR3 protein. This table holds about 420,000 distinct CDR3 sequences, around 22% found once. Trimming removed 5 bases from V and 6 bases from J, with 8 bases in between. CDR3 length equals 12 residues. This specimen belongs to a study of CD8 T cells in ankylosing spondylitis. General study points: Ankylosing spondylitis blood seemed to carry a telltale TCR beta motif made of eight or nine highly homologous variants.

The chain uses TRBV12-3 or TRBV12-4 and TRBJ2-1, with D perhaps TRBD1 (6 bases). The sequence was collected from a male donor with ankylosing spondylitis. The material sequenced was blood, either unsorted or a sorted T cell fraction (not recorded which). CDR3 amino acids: CASSRRGNEQFF. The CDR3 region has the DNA TGTGCCAGCAGTCGCAGGGGCAATGAGCAGTTCTTC.